The 7 T cell receptor beta chains reported below all come from one sample, sequenced in a study of cytomegalovirus exposure and HLA in healthy donors (dated by TCRdb to 2016 to 2017). The library relied on the immunoSEQ multiplex PCR assay. For the multiplex PCR, a mixture combining 60 forward primers for TCR Vbeta segments and 13 reverse primers for TCR Jbeta segments was used. In TCRdb, the immuneACCESS table is reduced to in-frame sequences with V and J assigned. These tables do not hold every clone; where another copy was compared, an unresolved V gene accounts for under half, and the others remain unexplained. The data table for this sample lists some 180,000 clones. The biggest ten clones account for 6.5% of the sample. The sample consisted of PBMCs. These receptors were obtained from a man aged 30-40 years in good health and CMV-seronegative.

The V and J genes are TRBV27 and TRBJ2-7; D might be TRBD1 (6 bases). CDR3 length: 16 amino acids. Looked up from germline, CDR1 is MNHEY and CDR2 is SMNVEV (reference sequence). Trimming shortened V by 5 bases and J by 1 base, and 18 bases separated the two germline ends. CDR3 protein: CASSPLGDTRSYEQYF. CDR3 coding DNA: TGTGCCAGCAGTCCCCTAGGGGACACCAGATCCTACGAGCAGTACTTC.

The chain has TRBV19 and TRBJ2-6; D possibly corresponds to TRBD2 (6 bases). The CDR3 totals 16 residues. V dropped 11 bases and J dropped 2 bases, with 19 bases sitting between them. The germline gives CDR1 LNHDA, CDR2 SQIVND (reference sequence). The CDR3 sequence is CASLPGLSAGANVLTF. The CDR3 DNA follows: TGTGCCTCTCTTCCGGGACTCTCGGCTGGGGCCAACGTCCTGACTTTC.

The chain has TRBV11-2 and TRBJ2-1; 9 nucleotides line up with TRBD2. CDR1 and CDR2 from the germline V gene are SGHAT and FQNNGV. The CDR3 spans 19 residues. The V segment lost 7 bases and the J segment 0 bases; nucleotides outside the gene matches: 16. The CDR3 DNA reads TGTGCCAGCACCGGGCGGCGGCGGGAGGGCCTGAGCTCCTACAATGAGCAGTTCTTC. It specifies CASTGRRREGLSSYNEQFF.

As concerns this clone: Germline and junction disagree at one end, which may indicate a read error. The chain uses TRBV9 and TRBJ2-6; unclear D gene. The CDR3 extends over 15 amino acids. Looked up from germline, CDR1 is SGDLS and CDR2 is YYNGEE. The CDR3 reads CAGSVGGSGANVLTF. The CDR3 region has the DNA TGTGCCGGCAGCGTCGGCGGCTCTGGGGCCAACGTCCTGACTTTC.

The J gene is TRBJ2-5, the V gene TRBV5-6; 10 bases align to TRBD2. Germline-derived CDR1 and CDR2 are SGHDT and YYEEEE. V shed 1 base, J shed 2 bases, and the junction held 2 bases outside the gene matches. This CDR3 is built from 15 residues. The CDR3 sequence: CASSLRLAGQETQYF. The CDR3 region has the DNA TGTGCCAGCAGCTTGAGACTAGCGGGTCAAGAGACCCAGTACTTC.

The genes are TRBV28 and TRBJ1-3; 10 bases align to TRBD1. The tail of the sequence fits TRBJ2-2 better, so the J call may be wrong. This CDR3 is 16 amino acids long. The germline V gene has CDR1 MDHEN and CDR2 SYDVKM. The CDR3 nucleotides read TGTGCCAGCAGTTTCTTGAGGACAGGGGGTACCGGGGAGCTGTTTTTT. It codes for CASSFLRTGGTGELFF.

Notes on this clone: The same CDR3 also results from other DNA sequences found in this sample. The genes are TRBV11-2 and TRBJ1-1; D gene uncertain. Germline V lookup: CDR1 SGHAT, CDR2 FQNNGV. The V gene lost 2 bases and the J gene lost 8 bases, with 15 bases spanning the gap. The length of the CDR3 is 14 residues. The CDR3 sequence is CASSLPERGTEAFF. The DNA of the CDR3 is TGTGCCAGCAGCTTACCCGAACGGGGTACCGAAGCTTTCTTT.